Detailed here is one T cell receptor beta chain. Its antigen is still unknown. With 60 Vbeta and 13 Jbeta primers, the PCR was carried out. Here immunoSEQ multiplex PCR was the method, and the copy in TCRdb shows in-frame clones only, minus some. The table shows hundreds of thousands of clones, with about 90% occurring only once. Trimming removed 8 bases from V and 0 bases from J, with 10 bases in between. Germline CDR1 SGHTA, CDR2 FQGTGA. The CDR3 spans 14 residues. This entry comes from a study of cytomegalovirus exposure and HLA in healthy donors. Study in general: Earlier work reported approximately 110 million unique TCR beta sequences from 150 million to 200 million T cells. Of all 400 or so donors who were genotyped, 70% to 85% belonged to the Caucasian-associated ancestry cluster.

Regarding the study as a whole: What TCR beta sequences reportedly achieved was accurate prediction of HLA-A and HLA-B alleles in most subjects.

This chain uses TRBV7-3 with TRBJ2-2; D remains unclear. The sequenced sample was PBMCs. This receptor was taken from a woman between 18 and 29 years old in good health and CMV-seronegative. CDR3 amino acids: CASAGWPNTGELFF. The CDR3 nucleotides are TGTGCCAGCGCAGGTTGGCCGAACACCGGGGAGCTGTTTTTT.